This T cell receptor beta chain was documented in a study of shared clonotypes between healthy human individuals. Study results and limitations: There were few donors, and this limited the genetic and exposure-history diversity represented.

The CDR3 totals 13 residues. Trimming took off 0 bases at V and 7 bases at J, with 8 bases between the two ends. Germline loops: CDR1 SGHTS, CDR2 YDEGEE. Naive CD8 cells comprised CD45RO-negative, CCR7-positively selected cells, excluding terminally differentiated effector memory CD45RA+ cells. This clone occurred once. Its antigen remains unidentified. Produced via immunoSEQ multiplex PCR; TCRdb's table is partial and in-frame only. This table has around 2.1 million clones, about 92% appearing once. This receptor was obtained from a man aged 18 to 35 in good health. Some clones in this sample may be carry-over from other donors' samples. Sequencing was done on a sample of naive CD8+ T cells from PBMCs. The V gene is TRBV5-8, the J gene TRBJ1-5; D remains ambiguous. In DNA, the CDR3 is TGTGCCAGCAGCTTGGGGGGTGGGCAGCCCCAGCATTTT. Amino acids: CASSLGGGQPQHF.